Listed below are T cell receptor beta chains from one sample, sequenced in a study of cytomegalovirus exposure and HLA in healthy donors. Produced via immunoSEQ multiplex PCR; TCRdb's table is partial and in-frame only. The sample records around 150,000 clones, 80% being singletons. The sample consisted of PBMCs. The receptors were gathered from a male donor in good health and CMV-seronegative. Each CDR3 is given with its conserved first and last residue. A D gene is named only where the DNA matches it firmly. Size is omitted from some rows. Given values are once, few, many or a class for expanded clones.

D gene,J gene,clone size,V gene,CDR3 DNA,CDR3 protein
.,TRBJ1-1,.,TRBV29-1,TGCAGCGCTTCACAGGGTCGTCGAGCTGAAGCTTTCTTT,CSASQGRRAEAFF
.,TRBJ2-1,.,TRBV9,TGTGCCAGCAATGTTGGCGGAACGACGGGGCAGTTCTTC,CASNVGGTTGQFF
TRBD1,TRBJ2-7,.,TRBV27,TGTGCCAAACTACAGGGGTACGAGCAGTACTTC,CAKLQGYEQYF
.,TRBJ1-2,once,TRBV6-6,TGTGCCAGCAGTCGGAGTTCAGCTAACTATGGCTACACCTTC,CASSRSSANYGYTF
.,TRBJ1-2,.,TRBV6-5,TGTGCCAGCAGTTCCGGGACACTTGGCTACACCTTC,CASSSGTLGYTF
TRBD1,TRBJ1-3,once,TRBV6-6,TGTGCCAGCAGAACGACAGGGACCCTCTCTGGAAACACCATATATTTT,CASRTTGTLSGNTIYF
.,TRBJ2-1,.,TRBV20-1,TGCGGAGGAGTTAGGGACAATGAGCAGTTCTTC,CGGVRDNEQFF
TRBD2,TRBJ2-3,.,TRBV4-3,TGCGCCAGCAGCCAAATGGGGCGGGGGAGCACAGATACGCAGTATTTT,CASSQMGRGSTDTQYF
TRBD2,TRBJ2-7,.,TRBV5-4,TGTGCCAGCAGCTTCGGGGATGCGGGAGACGACGAGCAGTACTTC,CASSFGDAGDDEQYF
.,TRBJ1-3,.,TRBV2,TGTGCCAGCACCAAGACAGTGAACGGAAACACCATATATTTT,CASTKTVNGNTIYF
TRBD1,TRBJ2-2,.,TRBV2,TGTGCCAGCAGCGGACAGGGGAACACCGGGGAGCTGTTTTTT,CASSGQGNTGELFF
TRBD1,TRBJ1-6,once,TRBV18,TGTGCCAGCTCCCAGGGGGGACAGGGGGATTCACCCCTCCACTTT,CASSQGGQGDSPLHF
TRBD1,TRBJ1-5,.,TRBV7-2,TGTGCCAGCACCGGGACAGCTCTACTCTCAAATCAGCCCCAGCATTTT,CASTGTALLSNQPQHF
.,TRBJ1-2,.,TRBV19,TGTGCCAGTAGTATAGTGGCAGGCAACTATGGCTACACCTTC,CASSIVAGNYGYTF
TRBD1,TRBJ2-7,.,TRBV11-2,TGTGCCAGCAGCTATACCGGGACAGGGGGTGAGCAGTACTTC,CASSYTGTGGEQYF
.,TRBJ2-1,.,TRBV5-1,TGCGCCAGCAGCCTAATACCGAATGAGCAGTTCTTC,CASSLIPNEQFF
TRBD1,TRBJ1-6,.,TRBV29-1,TGCAGCCCTTGCTTATTGTCAGGGGGCGACGTCGTCCTCCACTTT,CSPCLLSGGDVVLHF
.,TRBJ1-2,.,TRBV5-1,TGCGCCAGCAGCTTTCAGGGTAACTATGGCTACACCTTC,CASSFQGNYGYTF
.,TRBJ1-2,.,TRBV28,TGTGCCAGCAGTTTATCCCGCAGGCCCCCTGACACCTTC,CASSLSRRPPDTF
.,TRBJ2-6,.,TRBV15,TGTGCCACCAGCAGCCGAACTGGACATCTTGCCATTTCTGGGGCCAACGTCCTGACTTTC,CATSSRTGHLAISGANVLTF
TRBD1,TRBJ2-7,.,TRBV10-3,TGTGCCACCCAGGGGGACCCTCCCTACGAGCAGTACTTC,CATQGDPPYEQYF
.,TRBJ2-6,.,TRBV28,TGTGCCAGCGGAACAGGGTCAGGGGCCAACGTCCTGACTTTC,CASGTGSGANVLTF
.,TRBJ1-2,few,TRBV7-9,TGTGCCAGCAGCTTAGTTCTCACGTCGCGGGGCTACACCTTC,CASSLVLTSRGYTF
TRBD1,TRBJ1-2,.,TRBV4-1,TGCGCCAGCAGCCTCGGACAGGGCGCTAACTATGGCTACACCTTC,CASSLGQGANYGYTF
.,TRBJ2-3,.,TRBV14,TGTGCCAGCAGCCTCGGGTCCCCCGCAGATACGCAGTATTTT,CASSLGSPADTQYF
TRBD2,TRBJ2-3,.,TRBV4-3,TGCGCCAGCAGCCAAGATACTAGCGGGATAGGGGATACGCAGTATTTT,CASSQDTSGIGDTQYF